Presented here are 31 T cell receptor beta chains from one specimen sequenced in a study of vaccination and CD4 T cells after COVID-19. Their antigens remain unidentified. With the Oncomine TCR Beta short-read assay, DNA from cultured CD4+ T cells was sequenced. TCRdb used MiXCR to reprocess the PCR reads, holding one entry per CDR3 protein. The data show fewer than 20,000 distinct CDR3 sequences, just under 80% seen once. Treatment denoted: roughly 10-day PBMC culture with coronavirus spike peptide pools or control peptides (ViraFEST assay). The input for sequencing was CD4+ T cells from blood, cultured in vitro, taken after SARS-CoV-2 vaccination. The receptors shown here come from a human donor who received a COVID-19 vaccine.

The rearrangement uses TRBV19 and TRBJ1-5; 7 nucleotides agree with TRBD1. From germline, CDR1 is LNHDA and CDR2 SQIVND (reference sequence). V was clipped by 5 bases and J by 0 bases; unmatched bases: 4. This CDR3 is built from 15 residues. CDR3 nucleotide sequence: TGTGCCAGTAGTCCGGGACAGCATAGCAATCAGCCCCAGCATTTT. Its protein product is CASSPGQHSNQPQHF.

This sequence joins TRBV6-5 and TRBJ1-5; D is possibly TRBD1 (6 bases). The CDR3 is 14 residues long. CDR1 is MNHEY and CDR2 is SVGAGI in the germline V gene. V dropped 0 bases and J dropped 9 bases, with 12 bases sitting between them. CDR3 DNA sequence: TGTGCCAGCAGTTACTCGAGGGGGTTATGGCCCCAGCATTTT. Translation gives CASSYSRGLWPQHF.

This sequence joins TRBV20-1 and TRBJ2-6; 7 bases are shared with TRBD2. V lost 1 base and J lost 0; bases outside the gene matches: 3. Germline V gives CDR1 DFQATT, CDR2 SNEGSKA (reference sequence). The CDR3 is made up of 16 amino acids. CDR3 bases: TGCAGTGCTAGAGGGGAGGGGAGCTCTGGGGCCAACGTCCTGACTTTC. Amino acid sequence: CSARGEGSSGANVLTF.

The chain recombines TRBV7-9 with TRBJ1-2; D is unclear. Germline assignment: CDR1 SEHNR and CDR2 FQNEAQ (reference sequence). Trimming stripped 1 base from V and 4 bases from J, with 19 bases between. This CDR3 has 17 residues. The CDR3 coding sequence is TGTGCCAGCAGCTTAGGAGCTGTGGGGAGGCAAAGCTATGGCTACACCTTC. As protein: CASSLGAVGRQSYGYTF.

The CDR3 nucleotides read TGTGCCCACTCCGGGACTCTTGGGTCCTACAATGAGCAGTTCTTC. Residues: CAHSGTLGSYNEQFF. The chain employs TRBV30 and TRBJ2-1; D is perhaps TRBD2 (6 bases). V lost 8 bases and J 1 base, leaving 18 bases between the germline ends. This CDR3 has 15 amino acids. The germline gives CDR1 GTSNPN, CDR2 SVGIG (reference sequence). Together with reference TRBV30 and TRBJ2-1, the CDR3 gives the full variable domain: SQTIHQWPATLVQPVGSPLSLECTVEGTSNPNLYWYRQAAGRGLQLLFYSVGIGQISSEVPQNLSASRPQDRQFILSSKKLLLSDSGFYLCAHSGTLGSYNEQFFGPGTRLTVL.

In its sample, this clonotype was seen a few times. The chain employs TRBV6-1 and TRBJ1-1; the D gene is possibly TRBD1 (6 bases). Germline values: CDR1 MNHNS, CDR2 SASEGT. The CDR3 covers 16 residues. Trimming left V 7 bases short and J 2 bases short, with 20 bases between. Written as DNA, the CDR3 is TGTGCCAGCACTAGACGGGCAGGGGTAGATAACACTGAAGCTTTCTTT. Its protein is CASTRRAGVDNTEAFF.

The chain recombines TRBV7-8 with TRBJ1-1; 9 bases map to TRBD1. The germline CDR1 and CDR2 sequences are SGHVS and FQNEAQ. The V gene end was trimmed by 4 bases and the J gene end by 2 bases; junction bases not matched to a gene: 8. The CDR3 loop spans 16 amino acids. The CDR3 sequence: CASSWGQGVANTEAFF. DNA for the CDR3: TGTGCCAGCAGCTGGGGACAGGGAGTCGCAAACACTGAAGCTTTCTTT.

J is TRBJ2-1 and V is TRBV9; 8 bases are shared with TRBD2. CDR1 is SGDLS and CDR2 is YYNGEE in the germline V gene. Losses at the gene ends were 3 bases for V and 4 bases for J; bases not matched to a gene: 9. The CDR3 extends over 16 amino acids. CDR3 region: CASSAIPASGYNEQFF. The CDR3 nucleotides read TGTGCCAGCAGCGCCATCCCGGCTAGCGGGTACAATGAGCAGTTCTTC.

J is TRBJ1-4 and V is TRBV5-8; perhaps TRBD1 as D (5 bases). The V end was cut by 0 bases, the J end by 5 bases, with 17 bases between. This CDR3 is built from 17 residues. In germline, CDR1 is SGHTS, CDR2 YDEGEE. The CDR3 region is CASSLAAYGGVNEKLFF. CDR3 nucleotide sequence: TGTGCCAGCAGCTTGGCGGCTTATGGGGGGGTGAATGAAAAACTGTTTTTT. Full variable domain (remainder filled in from reference TRBV5-8 and TRBJ1-4): EAGVTQSPTHLIKTRGQQATLRCSPISGHTSVYWYQQALGLGLQFLLWYDEGEERNRGNFPPRFSGRQFPNYSSELNVNALELEDSALYLCASSLAAYGGVNEKLFFGSGTQLSVL.

The J gene is TRBJ2-3, the V gene TRBV7-8; TRBD2 matches at 14 bases. Germline V gives CDR1 SGHVS, CDR2 FQNEAQ. Trimming cost V 5 bases and J 5 bases; bases outside gene matches: 9. The CDR3 spans 17 residues. The CDR3 region is CASSRSGTSGGRDTQYF. In DNA, the CDR3 is TGTGCCAGCAGCCGTAGCGGGACTAGCGGGGGCAGAGATACGCAGTATTTT.

The J gene is TRBJ2-2, the V gene TRBV19; TRBD1 aligns across 9 bases. Germline V CDR1 and CDR2: LNHDA, SQIVND (reference sequence). Trimming removed 5 bases from V and 5 bases from J; junction bases left unmatched: 6. CDR3 length: 15 amino acids. The CDR3 is CASSPRDRETGELFF. CDR3 coding DNA: TGTGCCAGTAGTCCCCGGGACAGGGAGACCGGGGAGCTGTTTTTT.

The chain couples TRBV5-1 to TRBJ2-7, with 9 bases lining up with TRBD1. Germline trimming cut 2 bases from V and 3 bases from J; bases unmatched to any gene: 6. CDR1 SGHRS and CDR2 YFSETQ come from the germline V gene. This CDR3 spans 15 amino acids. The DNA for the CDR3 is TGCGCCAGCAGCTTTACAGGGGGCAGGAACTACGAGCAGTACTTC. Its translation is CASSFTGGRNYEQYF.

The chain is built from TRBV27 and TRBJ2-5; possibly TRBD1 for D (5 bases). Germline-derived CDR1 and CDR2 are MNHEY and SMNVEV (reference sequence). Trimming took off 5 bases at V and 4 bases at J, with 32 bases between the two ends. CDR3 length: 20 amino acids. The DNA for the CDR3 is TGTGCCAGCAGTCCCAGACCAATATGGATAGGTGGGGCAGAAGGAGAGACCCAGTACTTC. Protein product: CASSPRPIWIGGAEGETQYF.

The V call is TRBV24-1, the J call TRBJ2-3; 8 bases align to TRBD1. The germline V gene encodes CDR1 KGHDR and CDR2 SFDVKD. The CDR3 loop spans 15 amino acids. After removal of 5 bases from V and 4 bases from J, the junction contained 7 bases not matched to a gene. Here the CDR3 reads CATSAPAGGPDTQYF. The CDR3 coding sequence is TGTGCCACCAGTGCCCCCGCAGGGGGCCCAGATACGCAGTATTTT.

The chain carries TRBV7-6 and TRBJ2-5; 7 nucleotides align to TRBD1. This CDR3 contains 16 residues. The junction had 10 bases not matched to a gene; V was cut back by 2 bases and J by 4 bases. CDR1 and CDR2 (germline): SGHVS, FNYEAQ. CDR3 loop: CASSLTGRQGSETQYF. CDR3 sequence (DNA): TGTGCCAGCAGCTTAACCGGCCGACAGGGATCAGAGACCCAGTACTTC.

The rearrangement joins TRBV27 to TRBJ1-1, with a tentative D call TRBD1 (5 bases). Germline V gene lookup returns CDR1 MNHEY and CDR2 SMNVEV (reference sequence). V shed 3 bases and J shed 2 bases, with 16 bases lying between them. This CDR3 has 16 residues. For the CDR3, the DNA is TGTGCCAGCAGTTTCTCCCAGACGACAGTTAACACTGAAGCTTTCTTT. Its translation: CASSFSQTTVNTEAFF.

The V call is TRBV20-1, the J call TRBJ2-3; 12 bases are shared with TRBD2. The CDR3 covers 15 residues. Germline V CDR1 and CDR2: DFQATT, SNEGSKA (reference sequence). J gave up 2 bases and V 3 bases, and 3 bases lay outside the gene matches. CDR3 in amino acids: CSASSSGGDTDTQYF. The CDR3 nucleotides read TGCAGTGCTAGTTCTAGCGGGGGGGACACAGATACGCAGTATTTT.

The chain joins TRBV20-1 to TRBJ1-5; no clear D gene. The V gene lost 0 bases and the J gene lost 0 bases, with 12 bases spanning the gap. The CDR3 contains 16 residues. The germline V gene has CDR1 DFQATT and CDR2 SNEGSKA (reference sequence). The CDR3 here is CSARDLGGDSNQPQHF. As DNA, the CDR3 is TGCAGTGCTAGAGATCTTGGCGGCGATAGCAATCAGCCCCAGCATTTT.

A single count supports this clonotype. This sequence joins TRBV6-4 and TRBJ2-3, with TRBD2 matching over 10 bases. Germline CDR1 and CDR2: MRHNA and SNTAGT. This CDR3 comprises 16 residues. Trimming took 3 bases from V and 0 from J; bases not matched to a gene: 3. The CDR3 bases are TGTGCCAGCAGTGATCTAGCGGGGGCTAGCACAGATACGCAGTATTTT. Its translation: CASSDLAGASTDTQYF.

The V gene is TRBV6-1, the J gene TRBJ1-2; D ambiguous. The CDR3 extends over 14 amino acids. CDR1 is MNHNS, CDR2 SASEGT, per germline. V dropped 4 bases and J dropped 0 bases, with 9 bases sitting between them. The CDR3 DNA reads as TGTGCCAGCAGTGGGGCAGGTCCTAACTATGGCTACACCTTC. This translates into CASSGAGPNYGYTF.

This clonotype has only one observation. J is TRBJ1-5 and V is TRBV4-2; 9 bases are shared with TRBD1. Germline V gene data show CDR1 as LGHNA and CDR2 as YNFKEQ. Trimming at V came to 4 bases and at J to 3 bases, leaving 7 bases not matched to a gene. The CDR3 spans 16 residues. CDR3 coding DNA: TGTGCCAGCAGCCCACGCGGGACAGGGTTCAATCAGCCCCAGCATTTT. Its protein is CASSPRGTGFNQPQHF.

The chain carries TRBV24-1 and TRBJ2-6, with D maybe TRBD1 (5 bases). Trimming pared 4 bases from V and 2 bases from J, leaving 8 bases between. This CDR3 is built from 15 residues. Germline assignment: CDR1 KGHDR and CDR2 SFDVKD. This CDR3 reads CATSDRVPGANVLTF. The CDR3 coding sequence is TGTGCCACCAGTGACAGGGTTCCTGGGGCCAACGTCCTGACTTTC.

V and J are TRBV20-1 and TRBJ1-1; D ambiguous. Germline-derived CDR1 and CDR2 are DFQATT and SNEGSKA (reference sequence). CDR3 length: 13 residues. V was shortened by 4 bases and J by 2 bases, with 11 bases between the two germline ends. The CDR3 bases are TGCAGTGCTAAGGACTTTTTAAACACTGAAGCTTTCTTT. This gives the protein CSAKDFLNTEAFF.

This sequence joins TRBV20-1 and TRBJ1-2, with 8 bases identical to TRBD1. From germline, CDR1 is DFQATT and CDR2 SNEGSKA (reference sequence). This CDR3 region has 13 residues. The trim removed 6 bases at V and 5 bases at J, leaving 8 bases unmatched. This CDR3 reads CSALDRVGYGYTF. The DNA of the CDR3 is TGCAGTGCCCTGGACAGGGTAGGGTATGGCTACACCTTC.

V and J are TRBV20-1 and TRBJ1-6; TRBD1 matches 11 bases. The CDR3 consists of 13 residues. Trimming cost V 4 bases and J 10 bases; bases outside gene matches: 3. Germline loops: CDR1 DFQATT, CDR2 SNEGSKA (reference sequence). The CDR3 DNA follows: TGCAGTGCTATGGGACAGGGGGACTCACCCCTCCACTTT. This translates into CSAMGQGDSPLHF.

The genes are TRBV30 and TRBJ1-1; a possible D gene is TRBD1 (6 bases). This CDR3 region has 13 residues. V lost 2 bases and J lost 6, with 13 bases in between. CDR1 and CDR2 from the germline V gene are GTSNPN and SVGIG (reference sequence). The chain's CDR3 is CAWSPGRGAEAFF. CDR3 bases: TGTGCCTGGAGTCCGGGCAGGGGAGCTGAAGCTTTCTTT. Drawing the rest from reference TRBV30 and TRBJ1-1, the complete variable domain is SQTIHQWPATLVQPVGSPLSLECTVEGTSNPNLYWYRQAAGRGLQLLFYSVGIGQISSEVPQNLSASRPQDRQFILSSKKLLLSDSGFYLCAWSPGRGAEAFFGQGTRLTVV.

This clonotype was detected only once. One end of the junction fails to match germline, which may point to a read error. J is TRBJ2-5 and V is TRBV7-2, with D tentatively TRBD2 (6 bases). Germline lookup yields CDR1 SGHTA and CDR2 FQGNSA. This CDR3 comprises 15 residues. As DNA, the CDR3 is TGTGCCAGCAGCTTAATTCGTGCGGGGAGAGAGGCCCAGTACTTC. It encodes CASSLIRAGREAQYF.

The genes are TRBV6-5 and TRBJ1-3; D unresolved. The CDR3 consists of 18 residues. Germline V gene sequence: CDR1 MNHEY, CDR2 SVGAGI. Trimming left V 0 bases short and J 0 bases short, with 15 bases between. The DNA of the CDR3 is TGTGCCAGCAGTTACTCGACTGTTGCCACAGCCTCTGGAAACACCATATATTTT. As protein: CASSYSTVATASGNTIYF.

The V gene is TRBV20-1, the J gene TRBJ1-1; D not certain. This CDR3 region has 13 residues. Trimming left V 1 base short and J 0 bases short, with 6 bases between. CDR1 is DFQATT, CDR2 SNEGSKA, per germline (reference sequence). The CDR3, as DNA: TGCAGTGCTAGAGTCAGCATGAACACTGAAGCTTTCTTT. Protein product: CSARVSMNTEAFF.

V gene TRBV5-6 combines with J gene TRBJ1-5, with no clear D. Germline-derived CDR1 and CDR2 are SGHDT and YYEEEE. The CDR3 sequence is 13 residues long. V was shortened by 0 bases and J by 7 bases, with 8 bases between the two germline ends. CDR3 in amino acids: CASSLVGRQPQHF. In DNA, the CDR3 is TGTGCCAGCAGCTTGGTAGGCAGGCAGCCCCAGCATTTT.

V is TRBV29-1 and J is TRBJ2-3; D is perhaps TRBD2 (6 bases). Per the germline V gene, CDR1 is SQVTM and CDR2 is ANQGSEA. Trimming pared 7 bases from V and 6 bases from J, leaving 11 bases between. CDR3 length: 11 residues. CDR3 bases: TGCAGCGGCGCGGCGGGGGATACGCAGTATTTT. As protein: CSGAAGDTQYF.